This record concerns one TCR beta chain sequence. Assay: immunoSEQ multiplex PCR; the TCRdb copy retains only in-frame clones and omits some. The profile shows about 79,000 clones, about 90% of them singletons. The record originates from a study of T cell responses to AZD1222 COVID-19 vaccine. The V gene lost 5 bases and the J gene lost 1 base, with 2 bases spanning the gap. Germline assignment: CDR1 SNHLY and CDR2 FYNNEI. The CDR3 is 11 amino acids. Sequencing used peripheral blood, obtained on day 0 of MenACWY control vaccination. The chain joins TRBV2 to TRBJ2-5; D uncertain. This sequence originates from an adult in good health. CDR3 sequence reads: CASSLQETQYF. Here the CDR3 DNA reads TGTGCCAGCAGTCTCCAAGAGACCCAGTACTTC.